What follows are 22 T cell receptor beta chains derived from one specimen sequenced in a study of CD8 T cells in Susac syndrome. RNA amounts of about 0.45 to 1 ug underwent reverse transcription with random hexamers. TCRdb processed the immunoSEQ multiplex PCR reads anew with MiXCR; each CDR3 protein has one entry. This table has roughly 180,000 distinct CDR3 sequences, about 95% appearing once. The source material was CD4+ T cells from PBMCs. The receptors come from a human donor in good health.

The chain carries TRBV11-2 and TRBJ2-2, with 8 bases lining up with TRBD2. V shed 1 base, J shed 5 bases, and the junction held 9 bases outside the gene matches. CDR3 length equals 17 residues. Germline V gives CDR1 SGHAT, CDR2 FQNNGV. The CDR3: CASSLGQAGDKTGELFF. Here the CDR3 DNA reads TGTGCCAGCAGCTTAGGTCAAGCGGGAGATAAAACCGGGGAGCTGTTTTTT.

The chain joins TRBV2 to TRBJ2-5, with TRBD2 identical over 7 bases. The CDR3 has 11 amino acids. With V trimmed by 6 bases and J by 13 bases, 8 bases remained unmatched. Germline values: CDR1 SNHLY, CDR2 FYNNEI. CDR3 protein: CASRGDGTTYF. Here the CDR3 DNA reads TGTGCCAGCAGGGGGGACGGGACTACGTACTTC. The full variable domain, its missing parts supplied by reference TRBV2 and TRBJ2-5, is EPEVTQTPSHQVTQMGQEVILRCVPISNHLYFYWYRQILGQKVEFLVSFYNNEISEKSEIFDDQFSVERPDGSNFTLKIRSTKLEDSAMYFCASRGDGTTYFGPGTRLLVL.

The CDR3 protein is CASSQGDRFYEQYF. The CDR3 coding sequence is TGTGCCAGCAGCCAAGGGGACAGATTCTACGAGCAGTACTTC. The rearrangement links TRBV3-1 to TRBJ2-7, with 7 bases fitting TRBD1. Trimming cost V 1 base and J 3 bases; bases outside gene matches: 3. Germline V gives CDR1 LGHDT, CDR2 YNNKEL (reference sequence). The CDR3 covers 14 residues.

The rearrangement uses TRBV19 and TRBJ1-5; D gene unclear. V was clipped by 3 bases and J by 7 bases, with 13 bases between them. CDR1 is LNHDA and CDR2 is SQIVND in the germline V gene (reference sequence). The CDR3 has 14 residues. The CDR3 is CASSMAGGGQPQHF. Here the CDR3 DNA reads TGTGCCAGTAGTATGGCGGGTGGCGGCCAGCCCCAGCATTTT.

This clonotype has only one observation. V usage is TRBV27 and J usage is TRBJ2-7; D unclear. Germline V CDR1 and CDR2: MNHEY, SMNVEV (reference sequence). The ends were cut back, 0 bases at V and 2 bases at J, with 11 bases in the middle. CDR3 size: 15 residues. This chain's CDR3 is CASSLSGRPTYEQYF. For the CDR3, the DNA is TGTGCCAGCAGTTTATCAGGGCGGCCCACCTACGAGCAGTACTTC.

The chain has TRBV7-2 and TRBJ2-3; D gene ambiguous. Germline CDR1 SGHTA, CDR2 FQGNSA. The V end was cut by 1 base, the J end by 3 bases, with 8 bases between. There are 14 residues in the CDR3. This CDR3 is CASSLEFLTDTQYF. CDR3 sequence (DNA): TGTGCCAGCAGCTTAGAGTTCTTGACAGATACGCAGTATTTT. Together with reference TRBV7-2 and TRBJ2-3, the CDR3 gives the full variable domain: GAGVSQSPSNKVTEKGKDVELRCDPISGHTALYWYRQSLGQGLEFLIYFQGNSAPDKSGLPSDRFSAERTGGSVSTLTIQRTQQEDSAVYLCASSLEFLTDTQYFGPGTRLTVL.

This chain connects TRBV11-2 to TRBJ2-1, with TRBD1 as a possible D gene (6 bases). Deletions cut 4 bases from V and 6 bases from J, with 10 bases between. The length of the CDR3 is 13 residues. Germline loops: CDR1 SGHAT, CDR2 FQNNGV. CDR3 sequence (DNA): TGTGCCAGCAGCTCACAACAGGGCAATGAGCAGTTCTTC. Translating gives CASSSQQGNEQFF.

This rearrangement joins TRBV9 to TRBJ2-1; 13 bases map to TRBD2. The V gene end was trimmed by 3 bases and the J gene end by 4 bases; junction bases not matched to a gene: 10. This CDR3 has 18 amino acids. CDR1 and CDR2 (germline): SGDLS, YYNGEE. The CDR3 DNA sequence: TGTGCCAGCAGCGCCGCCGGGACTAGCGGGACCTTTTACAATGAGCAGTTCTTC. Its protein product is CASSAAGTSGTFYNEQFF.

This chain uses TRBV20-1 with TRBJ2-3; D not certain. This CDR3 comprises 15 residues. V gave up 4 bases and J gave up 0 bases, with 14 bases separating them. Germline V gene sequence: CDR1 DFQATT, CDR2 SNEGSKA (reference sequence). The DNA of the CDR3 is TGCAGTGCTACCTCTGAGTCAGCTAGCACAGATACGCAGTATTTT. Amino acid sequence: CSATSESASTDTQYF.

Notes on this clonotype: Sequence at one end of the junction differs from germline and may be a read error. The chain combines TRBV9 with TRBJ2-1, with D unresolved. Per the germline V gene, CDR1 is SGDLS and CDR2 is YYNGEE. The CDR3 covers 13 residues. In DNA form, the CDR3 reads TGTACCAGCAGCGCCACTAATAACAATGAGCAGTTCTTC. The encoded protein is CTSSATNNNEQFF.

V is TRBV25-1 and J is TRBJ2-7; tentative D call: TRBD2 (7 bases). CDR3 length: 13 amino acids. Per the germline V gene, CDR1 is MGHDK and CDR2 is SYGVNS. Trimming took off 5 bases at V and 6 bases at J, with 14 bases between the two ends. CDR3: CASSWRGGFEQYF. Here the CDR3 DNA reads TGTGCCAGCAGTTGGAGGGGGGGGTTCGAGCAGTACTTC.

The chain joins TRBV6-6 to TRBJ2-7; D gene unclear. The CDR3 sequence is 15 residues long. CDR1 is MNHNY, CDR2 SVGAGI, per germline (reference sequence). Trimming cost V 1 base and J 3 bases, with 13 bases left between them. The CDR3, as DNA: TGTGCCAGCAGTTACTTGGACCCGCGAGGCTACGAGCAGTACTTC. This codes for CASSYLDPRGYEQYF.

This clonotype appeared a single time. The rearrangement joins TRBV29-1 to TRBJ2-1, with TRBD2 identical over 8 bases. The CDR3 is made up of 15 amino acids. V lost 2 bases, J lost 4 bases, and 7 bases stayed unmatched. CDR1 and CDR2 (germline): SQVTM, ANQGSEA. CDR3 sequence reads: CSVELLAVEYNEQFF. The CDR3 nucleotides are TGCAGCGTTGAACTACTAGCGGTAGAATACAATGAGCAGTTCTTC.

V usage is TRBV28 and J usage is TRBJ2-5, with 7 bases aligning to TRBD2. V dropped 8 bases and J dropped 4; count of bases not matched to a gene: 7. This CDR3 is 13 amino acids long. Germline CDR1 is MDHEN and CDR2 is SYDVKM. DNA of the CDR3: TGTGCCAGCGCTACTCCGGGAGGAGAGACCCAGTACTTC. The encoded protein is CASATPGGETQYF.

The chain combines TRBV28 with TRBJ2-7; 10 bases map to TRBD2. The CDR3 has 16 amino acids. CDR1 and CDR2 (germline): MDHEN, SYDVKM. After removal of 5 bases from V and 3 bases from J, the junction contained 10 bases not matched to a gene. The CDR3 is CASSNGDLAGDYEQYF. The CDR3 DNA reads as TGTGCCAGCAGTAACGGGGACCTAGCGGGAGACTACGAGCAGTACTTC.

This clonotype was found once. The chain couples TRBV27 to TRBJ1-1, with D possibly being TRBD1 (6 bases). Germline values: CDR1 MNHEY, CDR2 SMNVEV (reference sequence). The CDR3 is 16 residues long. V was shortened by 3 bases and J by 1 base, with 15 bases between the two germline ends. In DNA form, the CDR3 reads TGTGCCAGCAGTTTCTCGGGGATACAGGGGAACACTGAAGCTTTCTTT. Protein sequence: CASSFSGIQGNTEAFF.

V is TRBV29-1 and J is TRBJ2-2; D call uncertain. Germline V gives CDR1 SQVTM, CDR2 ANQGSEA. With 4 bases removed from V and 6 bases from J, the gap between germline ends came to 12 bases. The CDR3 runs 13 residues. The DNA for the CDR3 is TGCAGCGTTGTCCTCCCCGGTCCCGGGGAGCTGTTTTTT. This translates into CSVVLPGPGELFF.

The rearrangement uses TRBV27 and TRBJ2-7; 9 positions agree with TRBD1. CDR1 and CDR2 from the germline V gene are MNHEY and SMNVEV (reference sequence). Unmatched junction bases numbered 5, after V lost 5 bases and J lost 3 bases. The CDR3 totals 14 residues. The DNA for the CDR3 is TGTGCCAGCAGTCGACAGGGGGGAAACTACGAGCAGTACTTC. Protein product: CASSRQGGNYEQYF.

This clonotype was seen a few times. The V gene is TRBV30, the J gene TRBJ2-1, with TRBD2 matching 10 bases. Germline V gene data show CDR1 as GTSNPN and CDR2 as SVGIG (reference sequence). The CDR3 consists of 14 residues. V lost 5 bases and J lost 0; bases outside the gene matches: 1. The CDR3 is CAWSSGSSYNEQFF. DNA for the CDR3: TGTGCCTGGTCTAGCGGGAGCTCCTACAATGAGCAGTTCTTC.

The V gene is TRBV12-3 or TRBV12-4, the J gene TRBJ1-2, with D possibly TRBD1 on 6 matching bases. The CDR3 sequence is 14 residues long. With 1 base removed from V and 5 bases from J, the gap between germline ends came to 11 bases. CDR3: CASSLVGHPYGYTF. The CDR3 nucleotides are TGTGCCAGCAGTTTAGTGGGACACCCTTATGGCTACACCTTC.

This chain connects TRBV30 to TRBJ1-2; D may be TRBD1 (6 bases). V lost 0 bases and J 8 bases, leaving 10 bases between the germline ends. CDR3 length: 12 amino acids. Per germline, CDR1 GTSNPN and CDR2 SVGIG (reference sequence). CDR3 residues: CAWSVSRGGYTF. CDR3 bases: TGTGCCTGGAGTGTGAGCAGGGGAGGCTACACCTTC. Full variable domain (remainder filled in from reference TRBV30 and TRBJ1-2): SQTIHQWPATLVQPVGSPLSLECTVEGTSNPNLYWYRQAAGRGLQLLFYSVGIGQISSEVPQNLSASRPQDRQFILSSKKLLLSDSGFYLCAWSVSRGGYTFGSGTRLTVV.

V and J are TRBV7-2 and TRBJ1-5; the match to TRBD1 covers 9 bases. CDR1 and CDR2 from the germline V gene are SGHTA and FQGNSA. This CDR3 has 16 amino acids. V shed 5 bases and J 7 bases; nucleotides not matched to a gene: 12. CDR3 bases: TGTGCCAGCAGCCTAACGCCACAGGGGGCAGGCCAGCCCCAGCATTTT. Translating it yields CASSLTPQGAGQPQHF.